Following are 13 T cell receptor beta chains from one sample sequenced in a study of blood T cell repertoires in COVID-19. Generated by immunoSEQ multiplex PCR, the TCRdb table keeps only in-frame clones and is missing some. The table has about 240,000 clones, roughly 85% seen once. The source material was peripheral blood. These receptors came from a young woman with acute or convalescent COVID-19.

J is TRBJ2-1 and V is TRBV10-2, with 8 bases identical to TRBD2. Germline CDR1 and CDR2: WSHSY and SAAADI. J lost 9 bases, V lost 8 bases, and 3 bases had no gene match. The CDR3 extends over 11 amino acids. The CDR3 loop reads CASGLALEQFF. DNA for the CDR3: TGCGCCAGCGGACTAGCACTTGAGCAGTTCTTC.

The rearrangement links TRBV18 to TRBJ2-2; 8 bases map to TRBD1. The CDR3 consists of 16 residues. V lost 2 bases to trimming and J lost 4 bases; unmatched junction nucleotides: 6. Germline CDR1 and CDR2: KGHSH and LQKENI. As DNA, the CDR3 is TGTGCCAGCTCACCAATGGACAGGGCGCTCACCGGGGAGCTGTTTTTT. It translates to CASSPMDRALTGELFF.

The chain uses TRBV7-2 and TRBJ2-5, with a tentative D call TRBD2 (5 bases). V lost 3 bases and J lost 4, with 9 bases in between. The CDR3 sequence is 13 residues long. CDR1 and CDR2 (germline): SGHTA, FQGNSA. The CDR3 spells CASSFGELETQYF. The CDR3 DNA is TGTGCCAGCAGCTTCGGGGAACTAGAGACCCAGTACTTC.

The V gene is TRBV11-2, the J gene TRBJ2-1; D not certain. The V end lost 0 bases, the J end lost 7 bases, and 16 bases lay between the germline ends. CDR3 size: 16 residues. From germline, CDR1 is SGHAT and CDR2 FQNNGV. The CDR3 nucleotides are TGTGCCAGCAGCTTAGAGTCTAGAACGAGCCAAAATGAGCAGTTCTTC. Protein sequence: CASSLESRTSQNEQFF.

The gene calls are TRBV14 and TRBJ2-3; 11 bases are a match to TRBD2. In germline, CDR1 is SGHDN, CDR2 FVKESK. J gave up 6 bases and V 6 bases, and 2 bases lay outside the gene matches. CDR3 length equals 13 residues. CDR3 protein: CASRTSGSDTQYF. CDR3 DNA: TGTGCCAGCAGAACTAGCGGGAGTGATACGCAGTATTTT. Full variable domain (rest looked up from reference TRBV14 and TRBJ2-3): EAGVTQFPSHSVIEKGQTVTLRCDPISGHDNLYWYRRVMGKEIKFLLHFVKESKQDESGMPNNRFLAERTGGTYSTLKVQPAELEDSGVYFCASRTSGSDTQYFGPGTRLTVL.

This chain uses TRBV6-5 with TRBJ1-2, with a weak D call TRBD1 (6 bases). Germline V gene lookup returns CDR1 MNHEY and CDR2 SVGAGI. V was pared by 8 bases and J by 2 bases, with 15 bases between. The CDR3 totals 14 residues. CDR3 in amino acids: CASGRDTKNYGYTF. In nucleotides, the CDR3 is TGTGCCAGCGGTCGGGACACGAAAAACTATGGCTACACCTTC.

The rearrangement uses TRBV28 and TRBJ2-3; 7 positions match TRBD1. CDR1 is MDHEN and CDR2 is SYDVKM in the germline V gene. V lost 5 bases to trimming and J lost 4 bases; unmatched junction nucleotides: 3. CDR3 length: 13 residues. CDR3 amino acids: CASSHQGADTQYF. CDR3 coding DNA: TGTGCCAGCAGTCATCAGGGGGCAGATACGCAGTATTTT.

The chain joins TRBV6-5 to TRBJ1-1, with 10 bases identical to TRBD1. This CDR3 has 15 amino acids. The germline V gene encodes CDR1 MNHEY and CDR2 SVGAGI. V gave up 6 bases and J gave up 5 bases; unmatched junction bases: 9. CDR3 sequence (DNA): TGTGCCAGCAGCCCGGGACAGGGGTATCGTACTGAAGCTTTCTTT. Its translation is CASSPGQGYRTEAFF.

The chain employs TRBV19 and TRBJ2-1; no clear D gene. This CDR3 contains 14 residues. Germline V gives CDR1 LNHDA, CDR2 SQIVND (reference sequence). Between the trimmed V and J ends, which lost 9 bases and 3 bases, there was a span of 15 bases. The CDR3, as DNA: TGTGCCAGCACGCCCAGACAACTCTACAATGAGCAGTTCTTC. Translated, it gives CASTPRQLYNEQFF.

The rearrangement links TRBV5-8 to TRBJ2-3, with 7 positions matching TRBD1. This CDR3 comprises 16 residues. Germline V gives CDR1 SGHTS, CDR2 YDEGEE. V dropped 0 bases and J dropped 2; count of bases not matched to a gene: 6. The CDR3: CASSLAEGAHTDTQYF. CDR3 DNA sequence: TGTGCCAGCAGCTTGGCCGAGGGGGCGCACACAGATACGCAGTATTTT.

The chain joins TRBV3-1 (or the pseudogene TRBV3-2) to TRBJ1-6; D is unresolved. In germline, CDR1 is LGHDT, CDR2 YNNKEL (reference sequence). The ends were cut back, 1 base at V and 7 bases at J, with 14 bases in the middle. CDR3 length equals 16 residues. CDR3 sequence (DNA): TGTGCCAGCAGCCAAGGAGTACCGCGGCCCAATTCACCCCTCCACTTT. It translates to CASSQGVPRPNSPLHF.

V and J are TRBV6-5 and TRBJ2-7; the D gene is possibly TRBD2 (5 bases). CDR3 size: 15 residues. Germline V gives CDR1 MNHEY, CDR2 SVGAGI. Trimming stripped 3 bases from V and 0 bases from J, with 12 bases between. CDR3 sequence: CASSYNGVSSYEQYF. The CDR3 DNA reads as TGTGCCAGCAGTTATAACGGGGTTAGCTCCTACGAGCAGTACTTC.

Regarding this clone: This specimen includes other DNA sequences encoding the same CDR3. The chain couples TRBV5-6 to TRBJ1-5, with D perhaps matching TRBD1 (5 bases). In germline, CDR1 is SGHDT, CDR2 YYEEEE. The CDR3 is 13 residues long. Trimming left V 4 bases short and J 6 bases short, with 11 bases between. The CDR3 spells CASSLGGFQPQHF. In DNA form, the CDR3 reads TGTGCCAGCAGCCTCGGGGGGTTTCAGCCCCAGCATTTT. Complete variable domain (other parts from reference TRBV5-6 and TRBJ1-5): DAGVTQSPTHLIKTRGQQVTLRCSPKSGHDTVSWYQQALGQGPQFIFQYYEEEERQRGNFPDRFSGHQFPNYSSELNVNALLLGDSALYLCASSLGGFQPQHFGDGTRLSIL.